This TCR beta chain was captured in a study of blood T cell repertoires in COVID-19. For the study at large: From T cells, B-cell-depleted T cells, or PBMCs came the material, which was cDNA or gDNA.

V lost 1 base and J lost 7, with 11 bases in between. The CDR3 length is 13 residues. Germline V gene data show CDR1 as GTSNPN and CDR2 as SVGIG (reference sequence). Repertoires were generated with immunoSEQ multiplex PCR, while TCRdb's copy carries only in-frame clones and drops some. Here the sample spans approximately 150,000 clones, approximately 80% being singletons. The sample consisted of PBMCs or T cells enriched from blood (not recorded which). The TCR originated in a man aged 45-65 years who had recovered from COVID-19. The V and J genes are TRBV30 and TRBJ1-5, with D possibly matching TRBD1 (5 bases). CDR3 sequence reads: CAWSAPGDQPQHF. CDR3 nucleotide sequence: TGTGCCTGGAGTGCGCCGGGGGACCAGCCCCAGCATTTT.